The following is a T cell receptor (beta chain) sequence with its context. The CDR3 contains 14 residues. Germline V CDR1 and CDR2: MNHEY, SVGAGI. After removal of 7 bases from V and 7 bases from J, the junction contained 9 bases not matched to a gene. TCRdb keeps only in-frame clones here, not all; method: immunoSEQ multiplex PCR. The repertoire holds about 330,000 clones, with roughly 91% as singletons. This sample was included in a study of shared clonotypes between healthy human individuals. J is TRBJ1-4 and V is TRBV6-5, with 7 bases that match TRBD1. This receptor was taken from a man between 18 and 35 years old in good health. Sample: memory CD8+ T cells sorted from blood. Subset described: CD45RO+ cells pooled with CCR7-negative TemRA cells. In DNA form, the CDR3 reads TGTGCCAGCAAAACAGGGGTGGGAGGTGAAAAACTGTTTTTT. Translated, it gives CASKTGVGGEKLFF.